One sample yielded the 6 T cell receptor beta chains listed below, sequenced in a study of Graves' ophthalmopathy and Graves' hyperthyroidism (dated by TCRdb to 2016 to 2018). TCRdb shows the sequencer as Illumina HiSeq 2000. For repertoire sequencing, TCR beta CDR3 regions were amplified from RNA transcripts. The first round of RT-PCR was done with HTBI primers and the Qiagen OneStep RT-PCR kit, and was followed by a second round of multiplex PCR, then size selection and purification. TCRdb's own reprocessing of the public reads used fastp at Q25 and MiXCR and kept productive beta chains. For every CDR3 protein sequence, its rows merge into one entry that carries the most common genes and DNA. The sample table shows about 1.1 million distinct CDR3 sequences, and 35% to 45% are seen once. Jointly, the top ten make up around 10% of the sample. Input material: peripheral blood or thyroid tissue (not recorded which). Receptors were obtained from an adult man with Graves' hyperthyroidism.

Many counts were recorded for this clonotype. The rearrangement joins TRBV19 to TRBJ1-5; no clear D. From germline, CDR1 is LNHDA and CDR2 SQIVND (reference sequence). Between the trimmed V and J ends, which lost 1 base and 4 bases, there was a span of 11 bases. There are 15 residues in the CDR3. The CDR3: CASSIGLAANQPQHF. DNA of the CDR3: TGTGCCAGTAGTATAGGATTGGCGGCTAATCAGCCCCAGCATTTT.

This clonotype has only a few counts. A much larger clone lies one base from this, so it may be a read error. The V and J genes are TRBV12-3 or TRBV12-4 and TRBJ2-7, with D unclear. The CDR3 has 11 residues. V shed 6 bases and J shed 3 bases, with 6 bases lying between them. The CDR3 nucleotides read TGTGCCAGCAGGCAGAACTACGAGCAGTACTTC. Its protein product is CASRQNYEQYF.

This clonotype has a count of ten or more. This chain joins TRBV19 and TRBJ1-2, with 10 nucleotides matching TRBD1. This CDR3 has 16 amino acids. Unmatched junction bases numbered 10, after V lost 4 bases and J lost 5 bases. CDR1 is LNHDA, CDR2 SQIVND, per germline (reference sequence). The CDR3 reads CASSTPSDRGLYGYTF. In nucleotides, the CDR3 is TGTGCCAGTAGTACCCCTTCCGACAGGGGGCTATATGGCTACACCTTC.

This clonotype was detected only a few times. This rearrangement joins TRBV5-4 to TRBJ2-6, with a weak D call TRBD1 (6 bases). Germline V gives CDR1 SGHNT, CDR2 YYREEE (reference sequence). The CDR3 is 16 residues long. V was trimmed by 4 bases and J by 0 bases, leaving 11 bases between them. CDR3 DNA: TGTGCCAGCAGCAGCAACAGGGCCTCTGGGGCCAACGTCCTGACTTTC. It is translated as CASSSNRASGANVLTF.

This clonotype was counted ten times or more. The chain links TRBV20-1 to TRBJ1-5; weak D call: TRBD1 (5 bases). The CDR3 sequence is 13 residues long. Germline V CDR1 and CDR2: DFQATT, SNEGSKA (reference sequence). V lost 3 bases, J lost 7 bases, and 13 bases lay in between. The CDR3 region is CSARLTDVQPQHF. CDR3 nucleotides: TGCAGTGCTAGGCTGACAGACGTACAGCCCCAGCATTTT.

A few counts support this clonotype. The V call is TRBV20-1, the J call TRBJ1-6; D remains unclear. Germline CDR1 is DFQATT and CDR2 is SNEGSKA (reference sequence). This CDR3 has 14 residues. The V gene lost 3 bases and the J gene lost 10 bases, with 16 bases spanning the gap. CDR3 residues: CSARVERSVSPLHF. The DNA for the CDR3 is TGCAGTGCTAGGGTGGAAAGGAGTGTGTCACCCCTCCACTTT.